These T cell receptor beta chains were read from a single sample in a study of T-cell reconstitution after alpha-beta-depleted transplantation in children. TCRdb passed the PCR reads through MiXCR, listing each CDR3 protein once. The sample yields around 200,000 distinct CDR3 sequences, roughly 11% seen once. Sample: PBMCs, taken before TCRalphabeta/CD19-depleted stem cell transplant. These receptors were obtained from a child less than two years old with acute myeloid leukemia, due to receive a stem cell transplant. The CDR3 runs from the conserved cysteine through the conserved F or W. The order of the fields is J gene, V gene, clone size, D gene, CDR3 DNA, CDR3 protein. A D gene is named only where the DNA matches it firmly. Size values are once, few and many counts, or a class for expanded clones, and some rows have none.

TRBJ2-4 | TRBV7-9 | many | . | TGTGCCAGCAGCCCCGGTCGACAAGGGGCCATTCAGTACTTC | CASSPGRQGAIQYF
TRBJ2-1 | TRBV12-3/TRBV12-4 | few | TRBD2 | TGTGCCAGCCGGTCCGGGACTAGCGGGGGGCCCTACAATGAGCAGTTCTTC | CASRSGTSGGPYNEQFF
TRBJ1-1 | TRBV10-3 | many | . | TGTGCCATCAGTGAGAAAGGGACTTACACTGAAGCTTTCTTT | CAISEKGTYTEAFF
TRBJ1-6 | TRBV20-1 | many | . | TGCAGTGTGACAGATCATAATTCACCCCTCCACTTT | CSVTDHNSPLHF
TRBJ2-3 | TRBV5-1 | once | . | TGCGCCAGCAGCTCTACACATACGCAGTATTTT | CASSSTHTQYF
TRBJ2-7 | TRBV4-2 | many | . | TGTGCCAGCAGCCAAGATTCACTGTCCGACTCCCCTTTCAGGAACGAGCAGTACTTC | CASSQDSLSDSPFRNEQYF
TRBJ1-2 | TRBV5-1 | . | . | TGCGCCAGCAGCCTGGTATATGGTTTGGGCTACACCTTC | CASSLVYGLGYTF
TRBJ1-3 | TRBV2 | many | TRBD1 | TGTGCCAGCAAGGACAGGGAAGCGGGACACACCATATATTTT | CASKDREAGHTIYF
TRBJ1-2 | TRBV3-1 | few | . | TGTGCCAGCAGCCAAGTTTTTGGGGGGTCCACTAACTATGGCTACACCTTC | CASSQVFGGSTNYGYTF
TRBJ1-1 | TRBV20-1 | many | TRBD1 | TGCAGTGCCACCCAGGGGGCCACTGAAGCTTTCTTT | CSATQGATEAFF
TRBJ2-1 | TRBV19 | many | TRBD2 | TGTGCCAGTAGTATACGGACTAGCGGGGTCAATGAGCAGTTCTTC | CASSIRTSGVNEQFF
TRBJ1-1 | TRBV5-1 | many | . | TGCGCCAGCAGCTTATCTCCCGGGGTCTCTGAAGCTTTCTTT | CASSLSPGVSEAFF
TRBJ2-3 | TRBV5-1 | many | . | TGCGCCAGCAGCGGCCTCCTCACAGATACGCAGTATTTT | CASSGLLTDTQYF
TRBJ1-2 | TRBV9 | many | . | TGTGCCAGCAGATCTACAGGGATTAGCTATGGCTACACCTTC | CASRSTGISYGYTF
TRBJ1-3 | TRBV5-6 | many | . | TGTGCCAGCAGCTTCATCGAATTGACAGGAGACTCTGGAAACACCATATATTTT | CASSFIELTGDSGNTIYF
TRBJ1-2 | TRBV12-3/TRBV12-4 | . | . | TGTGCCAGCAGCCCCGACAGGAGGGACTATGGCGACACCTTC | CASSPDRRDYGDTF
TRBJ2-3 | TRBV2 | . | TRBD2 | TGTGCCAGCAATTGGGAGGGCCGAGGCACAGATACGCAGTATTTT | CASNWEGRGTDTQYF
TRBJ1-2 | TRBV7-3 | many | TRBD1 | TGTGCCAGCAGCTTAACGGGACAGGGGGTCTACAACTATGGCTACACCTTC | CASSLTGQGVYNYGYTF
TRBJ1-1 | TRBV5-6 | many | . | TGTGCCAGCAGCTACGGGGCCGACGAAGCTTTCTTT | CASSYGADEAFF
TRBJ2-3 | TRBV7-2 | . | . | TGTACCAGCAGCCTGCTAACAGATACGCAGTATTTT | CTSSLLTDTQYF
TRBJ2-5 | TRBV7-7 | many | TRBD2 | TGTGCTAGCAGCTTAGTCGGAGCGGGACAAGAGACCCAGTACTTC | CASSLVGAGQETQYF
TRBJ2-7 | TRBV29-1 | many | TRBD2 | TGCAGCGGCGCGGGAGGCAGAGGCTACGAGCAGTACTTC | CSGAGGRGYEQYF